This T cell receptor (beta chain) was obtained from a study of cytotoxic CD8 clonotypes in ibrutinib-treated CLL. At the level of the study: For this cohort, patients were about a dozen relapsed/refractory and some 15 treatment-naive, while about 17 were IGHV unmutated. Partial responders about 24, complete 2; around twelve progressed and roughly 14 stayed in remission by median roughly 68 months. Study-wide results and caveats: Baseline clonality was higher than in age-matched healthy donors and moved in step with circulating CD8+ T-cell counts. The public clonotypes identified were infrequent and showed contraction or stability on treatment.

The data were produced by immunoSEQ multiplex PCR, yet TCRdb's version contains in-frame clones alone and is incomplete. Of fewer than 400,000 clones in the sample, about 61% are singletons; the top ten hold roughly 6.8%. V shed 5 bases and J shed 0 bases, with 4 bases lying between them. This CDR3 has 12 amino acids. Germline lookup yields CDR1 SGHTA and CDR2 FQGTGA. With respect to this clone: The antigen remains undetermined.

The gene calls are TRBV7-3 and TRBJ2-5; D gene unclear. The source is a human donor with chronic lymphocytic leukemia. The sequencing here drew on PBMCs, taken after 36 months of ibrutinib treatment. The CDR3 sequence: CASSPYQETQYF. In nucleotides, the CDR3 is TGTGCCAGCAGCCCTTACCAAGAGACCCAGTACTTC.